The entry that follows covers one T cell receptor beta chain sequence. The sample comes from a study of blood T cell repertoires in COVID-19. Study-wide context: COVID-19 samples collected from the United States, Italy and Spain covered acute and convalescent phases. The cDNA or gDNA used as material had been derived from T cells, B-cell-depleted T cells, or PBMCs.

The CDR3 length is 14 residues. The V gene end was trimmed by 0 bases and the J gene end by 9 bases; junction bases not matched to a gene: 6. Germline values: CDR1 SGHRS, CDR2 YFSETQ. As handled by the study authors: Quantification of nucleated cells was approximated via reference gene primer amplification. Data came from immunoSEQ multiplex PCR; TCRdb stores just in-frame clones and leaves some out. From that table come the V and J calls and clone size; the DNA was used to work out D and trimming. The repertoire has approximately 100,000 clones, 70% to 85% of them found once; the top ten carry 20% to 25%.

The J gene is TRBJ2-1, the V gene TRBV5-1; 7 bases align to TRBD1. The sequencing sample was made of peripheral blood. This sequence was found in a man in his 70s with active or convalescent COVID-19. DNA for the CDR3: TGCGCCAGCAGCTTGGAGGGGGCAGGCGGTGAGCAGTTCTTC. Its translation: CASSLEGAGGEQFF.